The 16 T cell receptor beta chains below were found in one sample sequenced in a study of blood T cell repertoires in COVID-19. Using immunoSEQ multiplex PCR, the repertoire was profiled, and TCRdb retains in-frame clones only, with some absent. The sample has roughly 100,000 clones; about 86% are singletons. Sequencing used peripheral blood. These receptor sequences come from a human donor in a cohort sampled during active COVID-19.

The CDR3 nucleotides read TGTGCCAGCAGCGTTAGCGGCAGCGAAAAAAACATTCAGTACTTC. Translated, it gives CASSVSGSEKNIQYF. The V and J genes are TRBV9 and TRBJ2-4, with a tentative D call TRBD2 (6 bases). The germline V gene has CDR1 SGDLS and CDR2 YYNGEE. Trimming stripped 2 bases from V and 4 bases from J, with 13 bases between. The CDR3 sequence is 15 residues long.

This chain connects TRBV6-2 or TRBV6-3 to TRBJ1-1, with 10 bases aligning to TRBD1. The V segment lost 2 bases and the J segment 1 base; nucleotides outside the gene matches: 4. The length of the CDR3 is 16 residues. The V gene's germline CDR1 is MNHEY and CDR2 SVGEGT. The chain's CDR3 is CASSYGGDRGNTEAFF. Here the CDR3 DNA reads TGTGCCAGCAGTTACGGTGGGGACAGGGGGAACACTGAAGCTTTCTTT.

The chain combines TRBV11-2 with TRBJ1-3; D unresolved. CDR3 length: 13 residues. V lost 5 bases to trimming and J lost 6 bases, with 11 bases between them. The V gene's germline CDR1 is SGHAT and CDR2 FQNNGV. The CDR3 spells CASSPLGVNTIYF. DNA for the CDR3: TGTGCCAGCAGCCCCCTCGGGGTAAACACCATATATTTT.

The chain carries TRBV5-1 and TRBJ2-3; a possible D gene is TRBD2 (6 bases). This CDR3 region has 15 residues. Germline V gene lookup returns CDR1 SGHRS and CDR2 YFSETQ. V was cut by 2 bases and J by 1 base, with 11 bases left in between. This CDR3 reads CASSFGGEGTDTQYF. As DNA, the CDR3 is TGCGCCAGCAGCTTCGGAGGGGAGGGCACAGATACGCAGTATTTT.

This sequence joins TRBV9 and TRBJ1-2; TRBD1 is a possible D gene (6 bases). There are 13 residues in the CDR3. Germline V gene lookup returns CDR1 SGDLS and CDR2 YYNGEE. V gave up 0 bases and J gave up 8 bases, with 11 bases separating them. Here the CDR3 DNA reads TGTGCCAGCAGCGTAGGGGGGCCCCTAGGCTACACCTTC. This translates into CASSVGGPLGYTF. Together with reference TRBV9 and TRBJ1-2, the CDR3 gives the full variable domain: DSGVTQTPKHLITATGQRVTLRCSPRSGDLSVYWYQQSLDQGLQFLIQYYNGEERAKGNILERFSAQQFPDLHSELNLSSLELGDSALYFCASSVGGPLGYTFGSGTRLTVV.

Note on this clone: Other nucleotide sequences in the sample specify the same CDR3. The CDR3 protein is CASSRGQLQETQYF. The CDR3 region has the DNA TGTGCCAGCAGCAGAGGACAGCTCCAAGAGACCCAGTACTTC. The J gene is TRBJ2-5, the V gene TRBV11-2; maybe TRBD1 (6 bases). The CDR3 runs 14 residues. Germline V lookup: CDR1 SGHAT, CDR2 FQNNGV. Deletions cut 5 bases from V and 1 base from J, with 11 bases between. Full variable domain (rest looked up from reference TRBV11-2 and TRBJ2-5): EAGVAQSPRYKIIEKRQSVAFWCNPISGHATLYWYQQILGQGPKLLIQFQNNGVVDDSQLPKDRFSAERLKGVDSTLKIQPAKLEDSAVYLCASSRGQLQETQYFGPGTRLLVL.

The CDR3 DNA is TGTGCCAGCAGCATAACCGGGTTTGCCGGGGAGCTGTTTTTT. It is translated as CASSITGFAGELFF. V and J are TRBV7-9 and TRBJ2-2; D is uncertain. CDR1 and CDR2 from the germline V gene are SEHNR and FQNEAQ (reference sequence). CDR3 length equals 14 residues. V gave up 5 bases and J gave up 6 bases, with 13 bases separating them.

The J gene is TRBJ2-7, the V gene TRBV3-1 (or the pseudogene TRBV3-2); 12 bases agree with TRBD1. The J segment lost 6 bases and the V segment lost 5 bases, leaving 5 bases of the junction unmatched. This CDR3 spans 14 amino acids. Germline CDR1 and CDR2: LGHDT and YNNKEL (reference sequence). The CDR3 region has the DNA TGTGCCAGCAGCTCCGGGACAGGGGGCAGCGAGCAGTACTTC. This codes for CASSSGTGGSEQYF.

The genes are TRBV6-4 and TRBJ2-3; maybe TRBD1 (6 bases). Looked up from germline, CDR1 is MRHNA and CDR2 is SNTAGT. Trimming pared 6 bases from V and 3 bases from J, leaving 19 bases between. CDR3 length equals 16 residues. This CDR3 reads CASRAQGYSATDTQYF. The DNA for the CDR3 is TGTGCCAGCAGGGCCCAGGGGTACAGTGCAACAGATACGCAGTATTTT.

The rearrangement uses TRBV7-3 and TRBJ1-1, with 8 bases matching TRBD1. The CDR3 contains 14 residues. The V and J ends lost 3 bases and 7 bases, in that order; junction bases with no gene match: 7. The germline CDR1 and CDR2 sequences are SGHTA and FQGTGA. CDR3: CASSFQGASHEAFF. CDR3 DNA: TGTGCCAGCAGCTTCCAGGGGGCGTCCCATGAAGCTTTCTTT.

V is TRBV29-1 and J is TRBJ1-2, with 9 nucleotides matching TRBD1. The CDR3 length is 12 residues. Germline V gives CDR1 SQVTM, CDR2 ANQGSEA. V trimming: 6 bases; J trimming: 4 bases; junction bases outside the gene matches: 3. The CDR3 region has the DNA TGCAGCGTCGGACAGGGGATCTATGGCTACACCTTC. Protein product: CSVGQGIYGYTF.

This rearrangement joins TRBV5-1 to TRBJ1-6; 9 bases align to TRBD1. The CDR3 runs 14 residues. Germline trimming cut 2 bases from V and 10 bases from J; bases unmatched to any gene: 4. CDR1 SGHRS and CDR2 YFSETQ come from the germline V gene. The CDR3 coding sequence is TGCGCCAGCAGCTTACAGGGGGCACAGTCACCCCTCCACTTT. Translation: CASSLQGAQSPLHF.

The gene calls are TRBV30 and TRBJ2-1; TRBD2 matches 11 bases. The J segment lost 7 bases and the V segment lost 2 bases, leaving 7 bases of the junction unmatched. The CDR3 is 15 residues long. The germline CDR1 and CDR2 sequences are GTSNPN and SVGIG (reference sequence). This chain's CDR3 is CAWSRLAGGINEQFF. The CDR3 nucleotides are TGTGCCTGGAGTCGCTTAGCGGGAGGGATTAATGAGCAGTTCTTC.

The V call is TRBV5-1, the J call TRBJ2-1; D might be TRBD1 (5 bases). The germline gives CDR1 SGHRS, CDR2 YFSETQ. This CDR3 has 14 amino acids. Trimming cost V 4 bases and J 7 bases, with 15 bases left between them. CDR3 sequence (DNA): TGCGCCAGCAGCCCTCGCGGCAGGGCAAATGAGCAGTTCTTC. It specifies CASSPRGRANEQFF.

The CDR3 nucleotides read TGTGCCACCAGTGAGGTCGGGAGCTCCACAGATACGCAGTATTTT. Protein: CATSEVGSSTDTQYF. The chain joins TRBV24-1 to TRBJ2-3; tentatively, D is TRBD2 (6 bases). The CDR3 contains 15 residues. V lost 4 bases to trimming and J lost 2 bases, with 12 bases between them. Germline V lookup: CDR1 KGHDR, CDR2 SFDVKD.

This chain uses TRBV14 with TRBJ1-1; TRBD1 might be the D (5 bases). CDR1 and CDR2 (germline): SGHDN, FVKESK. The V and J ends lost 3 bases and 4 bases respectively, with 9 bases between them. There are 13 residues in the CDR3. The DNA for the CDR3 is TGTGCCAGCAGCCATTGGGGCCCCACTGAAGCTTTCTTT. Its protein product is CASSHWGPTEAFF.